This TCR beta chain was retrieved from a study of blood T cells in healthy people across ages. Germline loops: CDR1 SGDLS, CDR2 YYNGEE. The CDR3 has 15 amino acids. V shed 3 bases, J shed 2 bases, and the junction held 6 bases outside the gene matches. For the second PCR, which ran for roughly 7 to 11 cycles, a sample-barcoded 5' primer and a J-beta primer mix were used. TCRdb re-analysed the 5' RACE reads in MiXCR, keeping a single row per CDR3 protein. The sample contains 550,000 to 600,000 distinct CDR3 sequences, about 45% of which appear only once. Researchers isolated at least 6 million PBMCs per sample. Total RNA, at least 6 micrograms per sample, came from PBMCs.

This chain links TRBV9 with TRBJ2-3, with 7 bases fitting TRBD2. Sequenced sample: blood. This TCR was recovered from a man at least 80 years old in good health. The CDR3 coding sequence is TGTGCCAGCAGCGCCTCAGCGGGACTCACAGATACGCAGTATTTT. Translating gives CASSASAGLTDTQYF.